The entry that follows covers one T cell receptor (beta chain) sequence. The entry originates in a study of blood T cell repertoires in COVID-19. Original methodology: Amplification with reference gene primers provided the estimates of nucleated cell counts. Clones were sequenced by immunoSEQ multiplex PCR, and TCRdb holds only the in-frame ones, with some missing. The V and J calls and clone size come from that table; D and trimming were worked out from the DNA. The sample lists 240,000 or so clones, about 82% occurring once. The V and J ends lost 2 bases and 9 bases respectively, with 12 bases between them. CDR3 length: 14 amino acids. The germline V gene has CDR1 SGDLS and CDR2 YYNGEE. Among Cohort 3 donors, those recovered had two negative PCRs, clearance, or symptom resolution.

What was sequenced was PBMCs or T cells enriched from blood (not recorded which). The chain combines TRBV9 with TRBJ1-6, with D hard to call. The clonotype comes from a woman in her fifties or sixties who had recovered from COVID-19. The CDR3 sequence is CASSVGSPGSPLHF. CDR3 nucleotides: TGTGCCAGCAGCGTGGGCAGCCCCGGTTCACCCCTCCACTTT.